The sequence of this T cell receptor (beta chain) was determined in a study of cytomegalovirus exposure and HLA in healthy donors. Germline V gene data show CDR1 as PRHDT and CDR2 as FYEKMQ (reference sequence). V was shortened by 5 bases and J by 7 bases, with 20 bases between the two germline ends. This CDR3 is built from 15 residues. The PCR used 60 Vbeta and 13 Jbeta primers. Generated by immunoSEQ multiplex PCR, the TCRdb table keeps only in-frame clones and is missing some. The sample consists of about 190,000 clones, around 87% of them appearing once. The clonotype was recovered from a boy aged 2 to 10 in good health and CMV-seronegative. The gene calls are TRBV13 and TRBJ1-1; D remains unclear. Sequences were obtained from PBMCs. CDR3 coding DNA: TGTGCCAGCAGCCACGACGCGGAGGCCCTCAGTGAAGCTTTCTTT. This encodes CASSHDAEALSEAFF.